Presented here are 6 T cell receptor beta chains from one specimen sequenced in a study of cytomegalovirus exposure and HLA in healthy donors. PCR amplification relied on 60 Vbeta primers (plus 13 Jbeta primers). Repertoires were generated with immunoSEQ multiplex PCR, while TCRdb's copy carries only in-frame clones and drops some. The sample includes around 90,000 clones, roughly 85% of them seen just once. Sequencing input: PBMCs. The source of these receptors is a man between 40 and 49 years old in good health and CMV-seropositive.

J is TRBJ2-7 and V is TRBV7-6, with 8 bases lining up with TRBD2. The J segment lost 6 bases and the V segment lost 5 bases, leaving 18 bases of the junction unmatched. Germline assignment: CDR1 SGHVS and CDR2 FNYEAQ. The CDR3 covers 17 residues. The CDR3 loop is CASSGMYGTRGPREQYF. The CDR3 nucleotides read TGTGCCAGCAGCGGGATGTACGGGACTAGAGGACCACGCGAGCAGTACTTC.

This clone showed up just once. The rearrangement uses TRBV7-9 and TRBJ2-4, with 7 bases identical to TRBD2. The germline V gene encodes CDR1 SEHNR and CDR2 FQNEAQ (reference sequence). CDR3 length: 14 amino acids. The V gene end was trimmed by 4 bases and the J gene end by 3 bases; junction bases not matched to a gene: 3. The DNA for the CDR3 is TGTGCCAGCAGCTCCACGGGAGGCAAAAACATTCAGTACTTC. Translating it yields CASSSTGGKNIQYF.

The V and J genes are TRBV19 and TRBJ2-1; 7 bases line up with TRBD2. Germline CDR1 reads LNHDA; CDR2 reads SQIVND (reference sequence). CDR3 length: 16 amino acids. Trimming removed 4 bases from V and 0 bases from J; junction bases left unmatched: 6. The CDR3 nucleotides are TGTGCCAGTAGTACGGAGCGGGGCCGCTCCTACAATGAGCAGTTCTTC. It translates to CASSTERGRSYNEQFF.

CDR3 amino acids: CASQTGGYEQYF. The CDR3 region has the DNA TGTGCCAGCCAGACAGGGGGCTACGAGCAGTACTTC. The gene calls are TRBV10-3 and TRBJ2-5, with 9 bases matching TRBD1. The J call may be faulty, since TRBJ2-7 better matches the DNA end. Germline V lookup: CDR1 ENHRY, CDR2 SYGVKD. CDR3 length: 12 amino acids.

The chain couples TRBV4-1 to TRBJ1-5; 9 nucleotides agree with TRBD1. The CDR3 is 15 amino acids. V shed 3 bases, J shed 7 bases, and the junction held 7 bases outside the gene matches. Germline CDR1 and CDR2: MGHRA and YSYEKL. CDR3 DNA: TGCGCCAGCAGCCAGGACAGGGGTCGAGGACAGCCCCAGCATTTT. It specifies CASSQDRGRGQPQHF.

The J gene is TRBJ1-4, the V gene TRBV5-1; no clear D gene. The CDR3 totals 14 residues. V was trimmed by 0 bases and J by 5 bases, leaving 8 bases between them. From germline, CDR1 is SGHRS and CDR2 YFSETQ. CDR3: CASSLGSENEKLFF. In DNA form, the CDR3 reads TGCGCCAGCAGCTTGGGGTCAGAAAATGAAAAACTGTTTTTT.